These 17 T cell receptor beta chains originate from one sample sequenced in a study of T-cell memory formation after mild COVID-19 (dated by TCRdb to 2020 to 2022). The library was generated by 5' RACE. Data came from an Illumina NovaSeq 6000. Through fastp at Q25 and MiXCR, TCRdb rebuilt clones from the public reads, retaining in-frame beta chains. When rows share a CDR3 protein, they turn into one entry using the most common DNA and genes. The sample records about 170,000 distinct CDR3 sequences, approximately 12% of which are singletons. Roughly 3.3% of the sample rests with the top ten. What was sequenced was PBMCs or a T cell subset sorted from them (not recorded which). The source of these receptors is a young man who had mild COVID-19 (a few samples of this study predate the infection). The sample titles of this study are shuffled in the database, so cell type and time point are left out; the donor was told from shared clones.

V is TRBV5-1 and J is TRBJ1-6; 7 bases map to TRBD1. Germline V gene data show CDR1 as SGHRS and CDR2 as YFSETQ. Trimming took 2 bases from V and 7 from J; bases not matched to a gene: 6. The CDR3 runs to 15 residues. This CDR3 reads CASSLEGAENSPLHF. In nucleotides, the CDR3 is TGCGCCAGCAGCTTAGAGGGGGCGGAAAATTCACCCCTCCACTTT.

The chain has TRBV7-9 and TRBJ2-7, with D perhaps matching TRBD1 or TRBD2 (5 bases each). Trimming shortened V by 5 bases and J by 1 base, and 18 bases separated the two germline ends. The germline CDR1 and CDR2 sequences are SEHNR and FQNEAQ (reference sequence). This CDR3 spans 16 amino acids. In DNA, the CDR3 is TGTGCCAGCAGCGGGATGGGACGTCGAAAATCCTACGAGCAGTACTTC. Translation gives CASSGMGRRKSYEQYF.

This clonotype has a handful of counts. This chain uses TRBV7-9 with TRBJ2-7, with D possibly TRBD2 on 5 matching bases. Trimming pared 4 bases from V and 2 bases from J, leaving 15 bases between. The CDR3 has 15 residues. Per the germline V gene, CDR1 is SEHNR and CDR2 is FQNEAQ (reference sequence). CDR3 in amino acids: CASSSSPRGTYEQYF. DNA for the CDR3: TGTGCCAGCAGCTCCTCCCCCCGGGGTACCTACGAGCAGTACTTC.

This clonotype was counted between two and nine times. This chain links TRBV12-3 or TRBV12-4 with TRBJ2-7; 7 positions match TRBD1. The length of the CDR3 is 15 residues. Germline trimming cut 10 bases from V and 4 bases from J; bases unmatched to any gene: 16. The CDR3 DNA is TGTGCCACCTCCCTAGGGGGCGCTTCCCCTTACGAGCAGTACTTC. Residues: CATSLGGASPYEQYF.

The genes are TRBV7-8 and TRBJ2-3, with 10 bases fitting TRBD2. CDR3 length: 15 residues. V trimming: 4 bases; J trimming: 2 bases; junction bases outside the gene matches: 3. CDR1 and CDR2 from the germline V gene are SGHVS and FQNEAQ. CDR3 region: CASSSAGGITDTQYF. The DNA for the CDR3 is TGTGCCAGCAGCTCAGCGGGGGGGATCACAGATACGCAGTATTTT. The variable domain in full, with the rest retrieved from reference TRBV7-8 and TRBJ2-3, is GAGVSQSPRYKVAKRGQDVALRCDPISGHVSLFWYQQALGQGPEFLTYFQNEAQLDKSGLPSDRFFAERPEGSVSTLKIQRTQQEDSAVYLCASSSAGGITDTQYFGPGTRLTVL.

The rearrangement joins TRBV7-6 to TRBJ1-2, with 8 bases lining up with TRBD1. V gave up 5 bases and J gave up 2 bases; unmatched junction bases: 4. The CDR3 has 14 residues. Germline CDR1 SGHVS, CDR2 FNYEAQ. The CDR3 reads CASSRAGGNYGYTF. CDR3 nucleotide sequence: TGTGCCAGCAGCCGCGCAGGGGGCAACTATGGCTACACCTTC.

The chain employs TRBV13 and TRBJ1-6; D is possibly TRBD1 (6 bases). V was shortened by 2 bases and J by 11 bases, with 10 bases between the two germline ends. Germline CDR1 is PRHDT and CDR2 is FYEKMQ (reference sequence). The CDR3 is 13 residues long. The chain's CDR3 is CASSLKGEAPLHF. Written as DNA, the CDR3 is TGTGCCAGCAGCTTAAAGGGGGAGGCACCCCTCCACTTT.

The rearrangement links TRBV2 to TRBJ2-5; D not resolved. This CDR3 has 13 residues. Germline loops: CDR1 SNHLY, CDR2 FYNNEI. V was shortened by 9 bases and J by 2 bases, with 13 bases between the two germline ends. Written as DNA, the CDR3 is TGTGCCAGATCCTGGACGGAGCAAGAGACCCAGTACTTC. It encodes CARSWTEQETQYF.

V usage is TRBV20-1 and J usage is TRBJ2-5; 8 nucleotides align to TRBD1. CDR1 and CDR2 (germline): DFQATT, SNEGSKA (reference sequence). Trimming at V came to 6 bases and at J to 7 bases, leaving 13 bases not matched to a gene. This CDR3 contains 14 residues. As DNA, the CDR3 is TGCAGTGCCACCTATGCCCCTCAGGGGGCGACCCAGTACTTC. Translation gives CSATYAPQGATQYF.

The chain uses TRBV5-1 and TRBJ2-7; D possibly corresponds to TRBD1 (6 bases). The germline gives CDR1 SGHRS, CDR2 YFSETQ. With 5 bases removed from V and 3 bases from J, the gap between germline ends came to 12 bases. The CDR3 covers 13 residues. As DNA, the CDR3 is TGCGCCAGCAGTGGGCAGGGGATCTACGAGCAGTACTTC. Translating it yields CASSGQGIYEQYF.

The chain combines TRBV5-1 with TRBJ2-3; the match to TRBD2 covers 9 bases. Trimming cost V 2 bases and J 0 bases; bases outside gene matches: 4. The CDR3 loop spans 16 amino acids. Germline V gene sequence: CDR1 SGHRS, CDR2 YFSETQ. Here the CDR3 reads CASSLMTSGSTDTQYF. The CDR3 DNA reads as TGCGCCAGCAGCTTAATGACTAGCGGCAGCACAGATACGCAGTATTTT.

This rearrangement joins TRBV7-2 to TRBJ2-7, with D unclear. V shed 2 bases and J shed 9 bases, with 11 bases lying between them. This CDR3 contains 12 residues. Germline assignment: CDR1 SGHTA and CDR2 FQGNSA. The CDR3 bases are TGTGCCAGCAGCTTAATGGGCGGTCTGCAGTACTTC. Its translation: CASSLMGGLQYF.

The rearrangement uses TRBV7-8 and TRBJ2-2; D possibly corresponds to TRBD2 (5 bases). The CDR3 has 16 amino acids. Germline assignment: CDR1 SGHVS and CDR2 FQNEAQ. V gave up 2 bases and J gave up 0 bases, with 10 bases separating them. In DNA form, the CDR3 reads TGTGCCAGCAGCTTACGGGGAGCCCCGAACACCGGGGAGCTGTTTTTT. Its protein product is CASSLRGAPNTGELFF.

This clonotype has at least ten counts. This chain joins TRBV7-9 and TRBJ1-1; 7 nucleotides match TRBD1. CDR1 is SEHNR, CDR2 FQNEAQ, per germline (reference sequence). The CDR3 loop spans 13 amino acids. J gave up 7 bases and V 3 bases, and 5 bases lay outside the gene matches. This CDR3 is CASSFYRGGEAFF. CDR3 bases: TGTGCCAGCAGCTTCTACAGGGGAGGTGAAGCTTTCTTT.

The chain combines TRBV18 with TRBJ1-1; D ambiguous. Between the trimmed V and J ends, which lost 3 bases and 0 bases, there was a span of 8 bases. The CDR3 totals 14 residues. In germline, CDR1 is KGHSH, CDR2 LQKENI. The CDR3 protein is CASSPQALNTEAFF. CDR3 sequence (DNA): TGTGCCAGCTCACCGCAGGCTCTGAACACTGAAGCTTTCTTT.

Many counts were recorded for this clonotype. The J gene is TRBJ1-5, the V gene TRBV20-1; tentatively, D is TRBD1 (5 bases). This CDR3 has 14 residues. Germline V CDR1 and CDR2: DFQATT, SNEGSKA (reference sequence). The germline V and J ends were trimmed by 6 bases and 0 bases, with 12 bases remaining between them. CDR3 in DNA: TGCAGTGCGTCAGGGCTCCATAGCAATCAGCCCCAGCATTTT. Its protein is CSASGLHSNQPQHF.

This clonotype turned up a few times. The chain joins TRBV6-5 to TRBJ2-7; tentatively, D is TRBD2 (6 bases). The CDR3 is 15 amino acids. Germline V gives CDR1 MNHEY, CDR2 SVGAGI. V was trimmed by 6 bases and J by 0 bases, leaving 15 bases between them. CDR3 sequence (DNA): TGTGCCAGCAGGTGGTATCGGGGGAACTCCTACGAGCAGTACTTC. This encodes CASRWYRGNSYEQYF.